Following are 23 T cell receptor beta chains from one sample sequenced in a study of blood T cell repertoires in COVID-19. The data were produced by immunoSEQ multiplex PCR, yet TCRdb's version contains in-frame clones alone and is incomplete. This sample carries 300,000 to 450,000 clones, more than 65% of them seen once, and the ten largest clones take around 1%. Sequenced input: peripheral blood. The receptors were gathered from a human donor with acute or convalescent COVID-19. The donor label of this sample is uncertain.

CDR3 residues: CASGPLTGAMEGYTF. In nucleotides, the CDR3 is TGTGCTAGTGGACCTCTCACAGGGGCAATGGAAGGCTACACCTTC. The chain recombines TRBV12-5 with TRBJ1-2; 7 nucleotides agree with TRBD1. Germline lookup yields CDR1 LGHNT and CDR2 FRNRAP. After removal of 6 bases from V and 8 bases from J, the junction contained 15 bases not matched to a gene. The CDR3 runs to 15 residues. Together with reference TRBV12-5 and TRBJ1-2, the CDR3 gives the full variable domain: DARVTQTPRHKVTEMGQEVTMRCQPILGHNTVFWYRQTMMQGLELLAYFRNRAPLDDSGMPKDRFSAEMPDATLATLKIQPSEPRDSAVYFCASGPLTGAMEGYTFGSGTRLTVV.

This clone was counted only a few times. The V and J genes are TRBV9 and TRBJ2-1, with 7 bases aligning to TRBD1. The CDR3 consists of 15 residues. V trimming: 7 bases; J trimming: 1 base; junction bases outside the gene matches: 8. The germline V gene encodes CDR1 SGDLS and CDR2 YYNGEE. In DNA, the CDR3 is TGTGCCAGCCGCTACTCAGGGGGATCCTACAATGAGCAGTTCTTC. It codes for CASRYSGGSYNEQFF.

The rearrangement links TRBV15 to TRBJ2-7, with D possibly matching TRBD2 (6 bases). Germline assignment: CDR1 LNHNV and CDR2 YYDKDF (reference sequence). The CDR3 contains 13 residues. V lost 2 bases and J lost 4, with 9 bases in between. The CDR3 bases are TGTGCCACCAGCAGATTTAGCGGATACGAGCAGTACTTC. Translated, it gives CATSRFSGYEQYF.

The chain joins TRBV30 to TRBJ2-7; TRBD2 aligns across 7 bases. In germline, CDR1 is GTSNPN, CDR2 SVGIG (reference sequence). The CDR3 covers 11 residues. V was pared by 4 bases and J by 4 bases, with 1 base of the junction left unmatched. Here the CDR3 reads CAWTSGYEQYF. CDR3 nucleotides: TGTGCCTGGACTAGCGGTTACGAGCAGTACTTC.

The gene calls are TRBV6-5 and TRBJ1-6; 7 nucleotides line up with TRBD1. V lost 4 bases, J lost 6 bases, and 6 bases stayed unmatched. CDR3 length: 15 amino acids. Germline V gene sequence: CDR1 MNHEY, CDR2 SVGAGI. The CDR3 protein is CASSWDRWGNSPLHF. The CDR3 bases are TGTGCCAGCAGTTGGGACAGATGGGGTAATTCACCCCTCCACTTT.

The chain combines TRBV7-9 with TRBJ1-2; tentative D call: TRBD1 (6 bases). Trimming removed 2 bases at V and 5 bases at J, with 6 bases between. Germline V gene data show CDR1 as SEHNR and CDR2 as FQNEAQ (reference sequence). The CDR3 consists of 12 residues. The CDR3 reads CASSLRGYGYTF. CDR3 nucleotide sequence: TGTGCCAGCAGCTTAAGGGGGTATGGCTACACCTTC.

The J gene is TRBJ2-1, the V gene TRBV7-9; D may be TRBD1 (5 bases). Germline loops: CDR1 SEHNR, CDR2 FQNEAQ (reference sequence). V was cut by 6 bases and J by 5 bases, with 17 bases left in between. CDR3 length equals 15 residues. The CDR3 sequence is CASSPTGKRDNEQFF. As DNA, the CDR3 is TGTGCCAGCAGTCCCACAGGAAAAAGGGACAATGAGCAGTTCTTC.

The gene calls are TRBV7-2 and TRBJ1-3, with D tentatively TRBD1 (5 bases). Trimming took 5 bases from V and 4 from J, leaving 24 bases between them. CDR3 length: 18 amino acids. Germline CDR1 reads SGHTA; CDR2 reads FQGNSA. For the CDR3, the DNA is TGTGCCAGCAGCAAGGGGTCGGATTTAACAGTCGCCGGAAACACCATATATTTT. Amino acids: CASSKGSDLTVAGNTIYF.

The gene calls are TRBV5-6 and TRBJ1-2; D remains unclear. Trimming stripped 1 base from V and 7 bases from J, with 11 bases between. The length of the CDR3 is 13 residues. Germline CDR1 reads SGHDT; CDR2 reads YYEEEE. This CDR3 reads CASSLSRVAGYTF. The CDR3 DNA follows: TGTGCCAGCAGCTTGAGTCGGGTCGCTGGCTACACCTTC. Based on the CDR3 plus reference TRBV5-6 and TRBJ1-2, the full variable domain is DAGVTQSPTHLIKTRGQQVTLRCSPKSGHDTVSWYQQALGQGPQFIFQYYEEEERQRGNFPDRFSGHQFPNYSSELNVNALLLGDSALYLCASSLSRVAGYTFGSGTRLTVV.

CDR3 sequence (DNA): TGTGCCAGCTCACCAAATACCGGGATCCAAAATGCCTACACCTTC. Its translation is CASSPNTGIQNAYTF. The rearrangement uses TRBV18 and TRBJ1-2; the D is unclear. Germline CDR1 is KGHSH and CDR2 is LQKENI. The CDR3 contains 15 residues. V was pared by 2 bases and J by 10 bases, with 20 bases between.

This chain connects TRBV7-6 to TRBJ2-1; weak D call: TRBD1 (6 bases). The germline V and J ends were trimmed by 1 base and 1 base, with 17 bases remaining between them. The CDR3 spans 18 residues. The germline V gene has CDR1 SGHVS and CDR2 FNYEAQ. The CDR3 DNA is TGTGCCAGCAGCTTAGAACTCGCGGTAACAGGGTCCTACAATGAGCAGTTCTTC. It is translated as CASSLELAVTGSYNEQFF.

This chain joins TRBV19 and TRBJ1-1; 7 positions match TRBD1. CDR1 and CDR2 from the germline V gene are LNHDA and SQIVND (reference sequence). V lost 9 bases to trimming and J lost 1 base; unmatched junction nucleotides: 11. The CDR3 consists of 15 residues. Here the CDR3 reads CASYKSGTANTEAFF. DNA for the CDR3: TGTGCCAGCTATAAATCCGGGACAGCGAACACTGAAGCTTTCTTT.

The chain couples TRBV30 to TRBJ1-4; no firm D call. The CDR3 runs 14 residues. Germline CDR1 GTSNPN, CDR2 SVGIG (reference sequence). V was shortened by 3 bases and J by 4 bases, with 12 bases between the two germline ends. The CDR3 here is CAWRPVSNNEKLFF. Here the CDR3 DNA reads TGTGCCTGGAGACCTGTCAGTAATAATGAAAAACTGTTTTTT.

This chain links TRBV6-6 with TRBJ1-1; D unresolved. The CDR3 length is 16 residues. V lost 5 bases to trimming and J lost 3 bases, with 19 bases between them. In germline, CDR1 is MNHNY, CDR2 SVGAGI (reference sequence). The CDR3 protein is CASSLGRDVMYTEAFF. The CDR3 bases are TGTGCCAGCAGTCTAGGGAGGGATGTTATGTACACTGAAGCTTTCTTT.

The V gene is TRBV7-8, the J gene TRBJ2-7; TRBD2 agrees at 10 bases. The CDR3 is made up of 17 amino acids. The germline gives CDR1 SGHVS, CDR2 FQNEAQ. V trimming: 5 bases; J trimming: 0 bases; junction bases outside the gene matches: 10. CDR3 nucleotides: TGTGCCAGCAGCATCTCTTCAGTAGCGGGGGGCTCCTACGAGCAGTACTTC. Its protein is CASSISSVAGGSYEQYF.

Written as DNA, the CDR3 is TGTGCCAGGACGGGACTAGCGGGAGCCGAGCAGTACTTC. Residues: CARTGLAGAEQYF. V gene TRBV2 combines with J gene TRBJ2-7, with TRBD2 matching over 14 bases. CDR1 and CDR2 from the germline V gene are SNHLY and FYNNEI. The CDR3 runs 13 residues. The junction had 4 bases not matched to a gene; V was cut back by 9 bases and J by 6 bases.

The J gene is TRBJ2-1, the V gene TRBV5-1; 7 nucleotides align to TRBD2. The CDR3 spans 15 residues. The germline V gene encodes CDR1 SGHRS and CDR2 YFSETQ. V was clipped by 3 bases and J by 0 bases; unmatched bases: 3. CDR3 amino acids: CASSSSGASYNEQFF. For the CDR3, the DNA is TGCGCCAGCAGCTCGAGCGGGGCCTCCTACAATGAGCAGTTCTTC. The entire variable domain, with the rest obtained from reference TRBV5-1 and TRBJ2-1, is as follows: KAGVTQTPRYLIKTRGQQVTLSCSPISGHRSVSWYQQTPGQGLQFLFEYFSETQRNKGNFPGRFSGRQFSNSRSEMNVSTLELGDSALYLCASSSSGASYNEQFFGPGTRLTVL.

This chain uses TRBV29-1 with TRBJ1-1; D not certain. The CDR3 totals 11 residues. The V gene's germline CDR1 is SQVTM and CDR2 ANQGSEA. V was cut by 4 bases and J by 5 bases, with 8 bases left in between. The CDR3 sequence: CSVGGGTEAFF. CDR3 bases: TGCAGCGTTGGGGGAGGAACTGAAGCTTTCTTT. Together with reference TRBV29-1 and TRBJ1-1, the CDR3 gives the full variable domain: SAVISQKPSRDICQRGTSLTIQCQVDSQVTMMFWYRQQPGQSLTLIATANQGSEATYESGFVIDKFPISRPNLTFSTLTVSNMSPEDSSIYLCSVGGGTEAFFGQGTRLTVV.

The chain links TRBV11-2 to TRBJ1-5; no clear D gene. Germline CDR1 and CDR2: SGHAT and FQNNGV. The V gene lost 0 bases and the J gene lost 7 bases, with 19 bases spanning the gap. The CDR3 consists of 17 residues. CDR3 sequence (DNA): TGTGCCAGCAGCTTAGAGGGCGGGGTCTTCCTACGACAGCCCCAGCATTTT. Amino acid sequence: CASSLEGGVFLRQPQHF. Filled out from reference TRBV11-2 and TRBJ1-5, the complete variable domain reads EAGVAQSPRYKIIEKRQSVAFWCNPISGHATLYWYQQILGQGPKLLIQFQNNGVVDDSQLPKDRFSAERLKGVDSTLKIQPAKLEDSAVYLCASSLEGGVFLRQPQHFGDGTRLSIL.

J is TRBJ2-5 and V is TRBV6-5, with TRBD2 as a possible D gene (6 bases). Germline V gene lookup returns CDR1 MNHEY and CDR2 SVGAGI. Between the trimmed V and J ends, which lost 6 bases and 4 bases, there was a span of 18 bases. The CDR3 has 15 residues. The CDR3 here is CASSRRGIAGETQYF. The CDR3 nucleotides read TGTGCCAGCAGCCGCCGGGGGATAGCTGGAGAGACCCAGTACTTC.

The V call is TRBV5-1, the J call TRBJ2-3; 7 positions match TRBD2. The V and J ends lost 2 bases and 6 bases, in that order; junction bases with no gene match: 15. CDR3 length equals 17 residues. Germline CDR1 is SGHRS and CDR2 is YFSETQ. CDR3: CASSFGAGAGIWDTQYF. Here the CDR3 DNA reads TGCGCCAGCAGCTTTGGTGCCGGAGCGGGAATTTGGGATACGCAGTATTTT.

The CDR3 coding sequence is TGTGCCAGCAGCCTGCCCACTAGCGGGAGCTACTACGAGCAGTACTTC. Its translation: CASSLPTSGSYYEQYF. This chain links TRBV28 with TRBJ2-7, with 11 positions matching TRBD2. Germline CDR1 reads MDHEN; CDR2 reads SYDVKM. The CDR3 is 16 amino acids. V was clipped by 6 bases and J by 3 bases; unmatched bases: 10. The variable domain in full, completed from reference TRBV28 and TRBJ2-7, reads DVKVTQSSRYLVKRTGEKVFLECVQDMDHENMFWYRQDPGLGLRLIYFSYDVKMKEKGDIPEGYSVSREKKERFSLILESASTNQTSMYLCASSLPTSGSYYEQYFGPGTRLTVT.

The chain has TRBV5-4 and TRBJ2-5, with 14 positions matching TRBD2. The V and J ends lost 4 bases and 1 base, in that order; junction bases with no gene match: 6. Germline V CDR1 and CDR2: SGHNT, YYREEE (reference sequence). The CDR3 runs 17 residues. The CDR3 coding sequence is TGTGCCAGCAGCCTCGGGACTAGCGGGGGATTCCAAGAGACCCAGTACTTC. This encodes CASSLGTSGGFQETQYF.